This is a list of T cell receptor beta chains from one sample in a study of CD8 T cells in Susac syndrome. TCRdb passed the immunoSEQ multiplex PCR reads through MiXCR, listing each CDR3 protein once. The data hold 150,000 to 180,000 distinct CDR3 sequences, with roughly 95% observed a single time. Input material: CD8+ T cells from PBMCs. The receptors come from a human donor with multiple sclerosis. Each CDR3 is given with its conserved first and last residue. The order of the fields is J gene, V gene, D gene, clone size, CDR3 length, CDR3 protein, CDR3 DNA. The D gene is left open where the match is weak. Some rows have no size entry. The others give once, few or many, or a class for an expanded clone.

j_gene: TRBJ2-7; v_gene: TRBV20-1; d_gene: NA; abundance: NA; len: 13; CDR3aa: CSARAPGNYEQYF; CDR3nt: TGCAGTGCTAGAGCACCGGGAAACTACGAGCAGTACTTC
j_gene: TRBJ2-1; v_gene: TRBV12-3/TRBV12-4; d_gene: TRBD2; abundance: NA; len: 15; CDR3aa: CASRGLAGFYNEQFF; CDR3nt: TGTGCCAGCAGAGGACTAGCGGGTTTCTACAATGAGCAGTTCTTC
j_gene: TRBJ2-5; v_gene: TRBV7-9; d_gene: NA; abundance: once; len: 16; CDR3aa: CASSPGLPLDQETQYF; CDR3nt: TGTGCCAGCAGCCCTGGACTGCCGTTGGACCAAGAGACCCAGTACTTC
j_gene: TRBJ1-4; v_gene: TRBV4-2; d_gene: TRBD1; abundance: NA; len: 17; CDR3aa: CASSQEAGGTANEKLFF; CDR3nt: TGTGCCAGCAGCCAAGAGGCGGGCGGGACAGCTAATGAAAAACTGTTTTTT
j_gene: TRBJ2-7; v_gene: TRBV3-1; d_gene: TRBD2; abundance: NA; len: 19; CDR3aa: CASSQDPGVWAGDTYEQYF; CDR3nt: TGTGCCAGCAGCCAAGATCCGGGAGTTTGGGCGGGGGATACCTACGAGCAGTACTTC
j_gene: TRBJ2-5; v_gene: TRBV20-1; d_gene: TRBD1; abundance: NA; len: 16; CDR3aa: CSASDPGTGRWETQYF; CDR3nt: TGCAGTGCTAGTGATCCAGGGACAGGCCGGTGGGAGACCCAGTACTTC
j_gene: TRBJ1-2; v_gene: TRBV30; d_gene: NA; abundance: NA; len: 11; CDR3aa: CAWSVGQFYTF; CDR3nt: TGTGCCTGGAGTGTAGGACAGTTCTACACCTTC
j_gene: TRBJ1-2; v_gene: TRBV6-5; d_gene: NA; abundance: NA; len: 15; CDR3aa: CASTSRGGFDYGYTF; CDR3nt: TGTGCCAGCACCTCCCGAGGGGGGTTTGACTATGGCTACACCTTC
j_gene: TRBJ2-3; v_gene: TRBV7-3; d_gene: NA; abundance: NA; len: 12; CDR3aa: CASSAIDNTQYF; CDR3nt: TGTGCCAGCAGCGCCATAGACAATACGCAGTATTTT
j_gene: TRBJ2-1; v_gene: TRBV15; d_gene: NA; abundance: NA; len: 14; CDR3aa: CATVSSASYNEQFF; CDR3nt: TGTGCCACCGTTTCATCAGCCTCCTACAATGAGCAGTTCTTC
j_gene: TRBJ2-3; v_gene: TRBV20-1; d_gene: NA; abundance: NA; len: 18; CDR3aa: CSARDHIRRWGIRDTQYF; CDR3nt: TGCAGTGCTAGAGATCATATCCGGCGGTGGGGGATTCGGGATACGCAGTATTTT
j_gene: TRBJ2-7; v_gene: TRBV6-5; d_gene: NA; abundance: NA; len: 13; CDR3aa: CASSSDSSYEQYF; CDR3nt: TGTGCCAGCAGTTCGGACAGCTCCTACGAGCAGTACTTC
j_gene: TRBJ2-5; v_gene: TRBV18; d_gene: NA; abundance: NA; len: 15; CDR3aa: CASSPGKALQETQYF; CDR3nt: TGTGCCAGCTCACCAGGAAAGGCCCTCCAAGAGACCCAGTACTTC
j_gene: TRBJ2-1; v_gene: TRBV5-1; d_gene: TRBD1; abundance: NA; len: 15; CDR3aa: CASSPRTGKGNEQFF; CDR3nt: TGCGCCAGCTCTCCCCGGACAGGGAAGGGCAATGAGCAGTTCTTC
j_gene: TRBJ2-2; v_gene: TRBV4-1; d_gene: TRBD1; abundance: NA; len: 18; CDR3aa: CASSPQPGQGEITGELFF; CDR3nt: TGCGCCAGCAGCCCTCAACCGGGACAGGGGGAAATCACCGGGGAGCTGTTTTTT
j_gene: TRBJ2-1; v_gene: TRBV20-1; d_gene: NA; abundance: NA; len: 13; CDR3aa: CSARGTTDNEQFF; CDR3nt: TGCAGTGCGAGAGGGACAACAGACAATGAGCAGTTCTTC
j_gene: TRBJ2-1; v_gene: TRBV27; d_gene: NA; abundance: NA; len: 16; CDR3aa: CASSLFAQGRNNEQFF; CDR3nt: TGTGCCAGCAGTTTATTCGCGCAGGGACGAAACAATGAGCAGTTCTTC
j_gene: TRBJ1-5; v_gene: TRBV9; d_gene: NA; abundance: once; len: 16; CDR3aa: CASSGGGGGPNQPQHF; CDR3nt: TGTGCCAGCAGCGGAGGGGGGGGAGGACCAAATCAGCCCCAGCATTTT
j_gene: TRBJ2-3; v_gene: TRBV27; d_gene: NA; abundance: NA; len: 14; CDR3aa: CASSFGYSTDTQYF; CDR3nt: TGTGCCAGCAGTTTTGGGTACAGCACAGATACGCAGTATTTT
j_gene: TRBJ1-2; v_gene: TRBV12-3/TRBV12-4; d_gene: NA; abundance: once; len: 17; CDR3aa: CASRYGGSTPADYGYTF; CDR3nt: TGTGCCAGCAGGTATGGGGGCTCCACCCCAGCTGACTATGGCTACACCTTC
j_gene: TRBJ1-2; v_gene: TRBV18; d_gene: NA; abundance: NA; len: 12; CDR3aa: CASSPPTEGYTF; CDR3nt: TGTGCCAGCTCACCACCGACAGAAGGCTACACCTTC
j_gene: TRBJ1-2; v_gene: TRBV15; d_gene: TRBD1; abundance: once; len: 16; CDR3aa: CATSTRRGQANYGYTF; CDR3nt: TGTGCCACCAGCACCAGAAGAGGACAGGCGAACTATGGCTACACCTTC
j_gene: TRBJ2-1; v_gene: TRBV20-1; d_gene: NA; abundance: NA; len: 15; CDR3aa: CSARGLLSSYNEQFF; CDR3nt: TGCAGTGCTAGGGGACTTTTGAGCTCCTACAATGAGCAGTTCTTC
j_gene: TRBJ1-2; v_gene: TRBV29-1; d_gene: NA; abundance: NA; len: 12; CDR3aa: CSVETGNYGYTF; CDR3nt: TGCAGCGTTGAAACAGGGAACTATGGCTACACCTTC
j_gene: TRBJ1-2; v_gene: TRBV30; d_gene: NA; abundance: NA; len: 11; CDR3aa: CAWSDSYGYTF; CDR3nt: TGTGCCTGGAGTGACTCCTATGGCTACACCTTC
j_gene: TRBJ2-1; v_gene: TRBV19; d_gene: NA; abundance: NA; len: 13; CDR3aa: CASSYRPDNEQFF; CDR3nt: TGTGCCAGTAGCTACCGGCCGGACAATGAGCAGTTCTTC
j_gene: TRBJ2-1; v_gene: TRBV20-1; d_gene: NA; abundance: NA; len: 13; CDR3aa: CSASGDSSNEQFF; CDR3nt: TGCAGTGCTAGTGGGGACTCCTCCAATGAGCAGTTCTTC
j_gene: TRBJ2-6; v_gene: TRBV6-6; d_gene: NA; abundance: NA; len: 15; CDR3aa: CASSYGGPGANVLTF; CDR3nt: TGTGCCAGCAGTTACGGTGGGCCTGGGGCCAACGTCCTGACTTTC
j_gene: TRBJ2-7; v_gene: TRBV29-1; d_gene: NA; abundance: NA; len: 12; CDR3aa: CSVVGNPYEQYF; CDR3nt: TGCAGCGTTGTGGGAAACCCCTACGAGCAGTACTTC
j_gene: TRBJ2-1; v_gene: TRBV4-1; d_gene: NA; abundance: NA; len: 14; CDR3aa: CASSQDYPRQGQFF; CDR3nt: TGCGCCAGCAGCCAAGATTACCCCCGGCAGGGGCAGTTCTTC
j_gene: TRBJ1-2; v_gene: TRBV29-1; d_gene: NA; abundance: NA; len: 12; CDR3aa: CSVWARNYGYTF; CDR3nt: TGCAGCGTATGGGCGAGAAACTATGGCTACACCTTC
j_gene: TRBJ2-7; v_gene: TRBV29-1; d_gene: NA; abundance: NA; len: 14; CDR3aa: CSVEEYGSSYEQYF; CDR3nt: TGCAGCGTTGAAGAGTACGGGTCCTCCTACGAGCAGTACTTC
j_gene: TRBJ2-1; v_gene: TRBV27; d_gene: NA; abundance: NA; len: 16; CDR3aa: CASSNTGSPWGNEQFF; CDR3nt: TGTGCCAGCAGTAACACCGGGTCTCCTTGGGGCAATGAGCAGTTCTTC
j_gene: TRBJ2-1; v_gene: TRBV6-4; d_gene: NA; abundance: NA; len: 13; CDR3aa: CASSDLRGAEQFF; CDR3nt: TGTGCCAGCAGTGACCTCAGGGGGGCTGAGCAGTTCTTC
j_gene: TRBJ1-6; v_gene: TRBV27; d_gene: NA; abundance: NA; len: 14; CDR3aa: CASRQGMENSPLHF; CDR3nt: TGTGCCAGCAGACAGGGAATGGAAAATTCACCCCTCCACTTT
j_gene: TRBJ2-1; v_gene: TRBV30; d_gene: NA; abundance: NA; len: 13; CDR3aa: CAWSVGGSSEQFF; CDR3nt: TGTGCCTGGAGTGTTGGCGGATCCAGTGAGCAGTTCTTC
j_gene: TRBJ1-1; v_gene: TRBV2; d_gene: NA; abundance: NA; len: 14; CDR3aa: CASSPGSFEPEAFF; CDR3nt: TGTGCCAGCAGTCCCGGGTCCTTCGAACCTGAAGCTTTCTTT
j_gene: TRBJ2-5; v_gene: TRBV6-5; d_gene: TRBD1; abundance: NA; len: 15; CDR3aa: CASSYSGQGLETQYF; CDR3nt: TGTGCCAGCAGTTACTCTGGACAGGGCCTTGAGACCCAGTACTTC
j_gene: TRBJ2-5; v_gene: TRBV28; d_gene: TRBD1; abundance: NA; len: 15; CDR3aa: CASSPDRGLPETQYF; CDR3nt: TGTGCCAGCAGTCCCGACAGGGGGCTGCCAGAGACCCAGTACTTC
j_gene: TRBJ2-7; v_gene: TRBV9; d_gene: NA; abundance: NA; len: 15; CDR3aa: CASSSHGTGGDEQYF; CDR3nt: TGTGCCAGCAGCTCCCACGGGACTGGCGGCGACGAGCAGTACTTC
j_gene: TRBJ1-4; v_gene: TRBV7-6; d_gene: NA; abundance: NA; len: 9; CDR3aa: CASSEKLFF; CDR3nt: TGTGCCAGCAGCGAAAAACTGTTTTTT
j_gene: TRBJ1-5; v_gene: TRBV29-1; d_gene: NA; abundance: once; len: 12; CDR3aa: CSVVEGNQPQHF; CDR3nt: TGCAGCGTTGTAGAGGGCAATCAGCCCCAGCATTTT
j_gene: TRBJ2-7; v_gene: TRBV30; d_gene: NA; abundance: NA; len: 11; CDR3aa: CATGPRVEQYF; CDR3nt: TGTGCCACGGGACCGAGGGTGGAGCAGTACTTC
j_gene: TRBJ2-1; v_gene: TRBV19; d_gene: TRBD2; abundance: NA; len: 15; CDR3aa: CASRLAGGPHNEQFF; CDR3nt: TGTGCCAGTAGACTAGCGGGGGGGCCCCACAATGAGCAGTTCTTC
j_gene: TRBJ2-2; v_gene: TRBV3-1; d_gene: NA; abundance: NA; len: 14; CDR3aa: CASTQGGNTGELFF; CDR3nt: TGTGCCAGCACCCAGGGGGGGAACACCGGGGAGCTGTTTTTT
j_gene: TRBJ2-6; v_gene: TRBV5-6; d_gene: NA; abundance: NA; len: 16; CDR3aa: CASSPGVPSGANVLTF; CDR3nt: TGTGCCAGCAGCCCTGGTGTTCCCTCTGGGGCCAACGTCCTGACTTTC
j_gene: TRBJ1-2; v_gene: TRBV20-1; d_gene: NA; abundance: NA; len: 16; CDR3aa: CSARDQEGQHVDGYTF; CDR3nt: TGCAGTGCTAGAGATCAGGAAGGACAACACGTGGATGGCTACACCTTC
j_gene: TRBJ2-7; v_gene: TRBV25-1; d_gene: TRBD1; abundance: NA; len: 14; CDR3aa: CASSETTGAYEQYF; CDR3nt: TGTGCCAGCAGTGAAACCACAGGGGCCTACGAGCAGTACTTC
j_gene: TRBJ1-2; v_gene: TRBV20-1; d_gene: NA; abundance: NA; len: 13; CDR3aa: CSTPGPSNYGYTF; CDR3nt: TGCAGTACCCCCGGCCCCAGTAACTATGGCTACACCTTC
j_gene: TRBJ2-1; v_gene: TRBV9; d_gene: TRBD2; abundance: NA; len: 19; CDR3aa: CASSGKRASGGFSYNEQFF; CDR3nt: TGTGCCAGCAGCGGAAAAAGGGCTAGCGGGGGGTTTTCCTACAATGAGCAGTTCTTC
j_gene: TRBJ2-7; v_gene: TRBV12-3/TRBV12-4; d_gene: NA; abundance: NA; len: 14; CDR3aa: CASSRLGQGLEQYF; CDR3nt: TGTGCCAGCAGCCGTTTGGGACAAGGGCTGGAGCAGTACTTC
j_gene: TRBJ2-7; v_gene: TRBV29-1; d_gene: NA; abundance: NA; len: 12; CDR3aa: CSVDGLLYEQYF; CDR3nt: TGCAGCGTTGACGGGCTCCTCTACGAGCAGTACTTC
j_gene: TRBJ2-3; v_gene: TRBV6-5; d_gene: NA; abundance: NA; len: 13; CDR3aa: CASSYKSSGTQYF; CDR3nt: TGTGCCAGCAGTTACAAAAGTAGCGGTACGCAGTATTTT
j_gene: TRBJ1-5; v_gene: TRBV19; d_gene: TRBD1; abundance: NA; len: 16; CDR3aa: CASSPIDRGSNQPQHF; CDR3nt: TGTGCCAGTAGTCCTATTGACAGGGGGAGCAATCAGCCCCAGCATTTT
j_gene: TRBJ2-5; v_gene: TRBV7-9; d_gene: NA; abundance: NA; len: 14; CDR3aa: CASSPDERQETQYF; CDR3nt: TGTGCCAGCAGCCCGGACGAGCGCCAAGAGACCCAGTACTTC
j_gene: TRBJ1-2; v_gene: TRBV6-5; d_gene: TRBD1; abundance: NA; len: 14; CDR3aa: CASSGTGGRSGYTF; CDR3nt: TGTGCCAGCAGTGGGACAGGGGGGAGAAGCGGCTACACCTTC